Shown below are 3 T cell receptor beta chains from a single sample sequenced in a study of T cell responses to AZD1222 COVID-19 vaccine. The protocol was immunoSEQ multiplex PCR, while the TCRdb copy is restricted to in-frame clones and leaves out a portion. The sample has over 120,000 clones; 80% to 90% are singletons. The sequenced sample was peripheral blood, obtained on day 0 of AZD1222 vaccination. The receptors here all came from an adult in good health.

This chain uses TRBV30 with TRBJ1-1; tentative D call: TRBD1 (5 bases). This CDR3 spans 14 amino acids. The germline V gene has CDR1 GTSNPN and CDR2 SVGIG (reference sequence). V was trimmed by 0 bases and J by 5 bases, leaving 13 bases between them. The CDR3 DNA is TGTGCCTGGAGTGTAGCCTGGGGGGGAACTGAAGCTTTCTTT. Encoded protein: CAWSVAWGGTEAFF.

This clone has just one count. The V call is TRBV28, the J call TRBJ1-2; possible D gene TRBD1, 6 bases. The V and J ends lost 6 bases and 5 bases respectively, with 13 bases between them. This CDR3 comprises 13 residues. The V gene's germline CDR1 is MDHEN and CDR2 SYDVKM. DNA for the CDR3: TGTGCCAGCAGCCGGGACACGGTATATGGCTACACCTTC. Translating gives CASSRDTVYGYTF.

The chain is built from TRBV7-2 and TRBJ1-2; the D gene is possibly TRBD1 (6 bases). The CDR3 runs 13 residues. Trimming took 8 bases from V and 4 from J, leaving 14 bases between them. CDR1 and CDR2 (germline): SGHTA, FQGNSA. CDR3 sequence: CASAGGLGYGYTF. The CDR3 DNA reads as TGTGCCAGCGCCGGGGGGCTGGGCTATGGCTACACCTTC. Full variable domain (outside the CDR3, taken from reference TRBV7-2 and TRBJ1-2): GAGVSQSPSNKVTEKGKDVELRCDPISGHTALYWYRQSLGQGLEFLIYFQGNSAPDKSGLPSDRFSAERTGGSVSTLTIQRTQQEDSAVYLCASAGGLGYGYTFGSGTRLTVV.